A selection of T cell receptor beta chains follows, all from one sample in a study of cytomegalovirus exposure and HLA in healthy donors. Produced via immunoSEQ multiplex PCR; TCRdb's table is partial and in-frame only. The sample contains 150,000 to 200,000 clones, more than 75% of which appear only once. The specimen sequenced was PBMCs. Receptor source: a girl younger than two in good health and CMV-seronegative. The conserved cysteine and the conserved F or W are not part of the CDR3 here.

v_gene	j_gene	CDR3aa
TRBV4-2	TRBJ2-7	ASSQEGTLAGGYEQY
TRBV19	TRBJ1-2	VSGWYSGYT
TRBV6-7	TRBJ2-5	ASSVQGARETQY
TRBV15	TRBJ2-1	ATSRGREGYEQF
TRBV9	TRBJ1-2	ASSSPEPYT
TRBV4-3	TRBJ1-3	ASSQETGGAGNTIY
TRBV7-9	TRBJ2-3	ASSQAGSTDTQY
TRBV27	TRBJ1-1	ASSLTGRLMNTEAF
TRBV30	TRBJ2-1	AWMNFGRDREF
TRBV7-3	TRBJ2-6	ASSLWLAGLSGANVLT
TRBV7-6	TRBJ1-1	ASSSRTGLNTEAF
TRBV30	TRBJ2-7	ALSGTGVFYEQY
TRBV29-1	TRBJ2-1	SILAGGTINEQF
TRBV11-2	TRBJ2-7	ASSPGYLYEQY
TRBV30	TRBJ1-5	AWNSGGRNQPQH
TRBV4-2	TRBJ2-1	ASSHGRANEQF
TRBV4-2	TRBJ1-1	ASSQDGTAGGTEAF
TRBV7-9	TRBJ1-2	SSSFIVQGAVYGYT
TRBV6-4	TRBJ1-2	ATGSGMWVGGYT
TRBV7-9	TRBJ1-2	ASSPGEGYT
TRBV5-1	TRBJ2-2	ASSLRGNTGELF
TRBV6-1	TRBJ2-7	ASSEYGLAGADEQY
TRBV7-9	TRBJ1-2	SSSFNTVYGYT
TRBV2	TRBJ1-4	ASSEALGVRGKLF
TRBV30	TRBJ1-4	AWTGTDNEKLF
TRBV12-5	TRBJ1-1	ASGWDSYEAF
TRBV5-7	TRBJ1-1	ASKTGLSIEAF
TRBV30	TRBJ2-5	AWSRGQAETQY
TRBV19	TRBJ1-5	ASTRQGNQPQH
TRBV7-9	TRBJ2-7	ASSLAPGLDDEQY
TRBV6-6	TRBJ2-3	ASSLGTGYTDTQY
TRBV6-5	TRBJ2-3	ASSLTSGAGDTQY
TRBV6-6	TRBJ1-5	ASSYRQESNQPQH
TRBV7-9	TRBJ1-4	ASSSQGRVSEKLF
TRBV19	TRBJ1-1	ASSMGQYTEAF
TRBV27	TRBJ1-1	ASSGGPWNTEAF
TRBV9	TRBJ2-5	ASSVPAGFQFILCEETQY
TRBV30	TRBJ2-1	AWSPRMRGSEQF
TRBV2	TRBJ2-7	ASRSLRRHEQY
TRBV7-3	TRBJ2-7	ASSLNRDYEQY
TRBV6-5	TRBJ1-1	ASSYSTREWDTEAF
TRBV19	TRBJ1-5	ASSTVSYSNQPQH